This T cell receptor (delta chain) was found in a study of DNA immune sequencing with unique molecular identifiers (dated by TCRdb to 2018 to 2020). Background for the entire study: Immunomagnetic cell separation was used to enrich gammadelta T cells from buffy coats, and the genomic DNA of the enriched gammadelta T cells was then sequenced. Fluorescence-activated cell sorting was used to enrich gammadelta T cells from PBMC of over nine healthy individuals. In the comparison of enriched versus non-enriched samples, 100 ng of enriched gammadelta T-cell DNA and around 900 ng of non-enriched PBMC DNA were sequenced. The study developed and validated an ultrasensitive DNA-based TRD repertoire sequencing method using PCR-introduced unique molecular identifiers. The method was checked using synthetic reference molecules and blood samples from healthy people. All donors were healthy individuals, and about ten of the donors were profiled using sorted gammadelta T cells from peripheral blood.

V is trimmed back by 3 bases and J by 0 bases, and the junction contains 18 bases that no gene match accounts for. The germline V gene supplies CDR1 GEAIGNYY and CDR2 EKD. The CDR3, cysteine through phenylalanine, is 19 amino acids long. Only the CDR3 DNA stays, 57 bases, in frame from base 1. The protocol used for the library was multiplex PCR. A 32-plex assay, with primers for all 8 TRDV and 4 TRDJ genes spanning the CDR3, was used to amplify the genomic DNA. A 12-nucleotide UMI was attached over roughly 3 barcoding PCR cycles, and a second PCR was then run with Illumina adapter primers. AMPure XP beads were used for library purification, and library quality was checked on a Fragment Analyzer with the HS NGS Fragment kit. Sequencing was run on an Illumina MiniSeq mid-output kit with approximately 21% PhiX and 150 cycles of paired-end reads. Per the original workflow: MIGEC version 1.2.9 was used to process reads, grouping reads by UMI and building error-corrected consensus sequences. Post-processing used modified VDJtools version 1.2.1 scripts and the tcR R package. Via CATT, TCRdb reprocessed the public reads, and rows with identical DNA were then joined. The V and J calls shown here were made by TCRdb, not taken from the authors' results. The sample includes some 780 delta-chain clones, with about a tenth observed a single time. Roughly half of the sample rests with the top ten.

General conclusions and limits of the study: TRD repertoire diversity differed among healthy donors, and several donors were highly oligoclonal, with the top 5 clonotypes making up more than half of productive molecules. The primer-based approach cannot detect novel TRD sequences that are not targeted by the primers. TRDV2 paired with TRDJ1 was the most common TRD rearrangement among clonotypes in healthy donors.

This clone is characterized as large (0.1 to 1%). No antigen is known for it. Base qualities were left out, and no much larger clone turns up one base away. The sequencing input was gamma-delta T cells from PBMCs. The chain was built from TRDV2 and TRDJ1, with 7 middle bases fitting TRDD3. The sequence came from a human donor in good health. CDR3 region: CACDAVSPPGGHYTDKLIF. The DNA sequence reads TGTGCCTGTGACGCTGTATCCCCCCCTGGGGGCCATTACACCGATAAACTCATCTTT.